The clone carrying this TCR beta chain was observed once. This entry is derived from a study of blood T cell repertoires in COVID-19. About the research overall: COVID-19 samples collected from the United States, Italy and Spain covered acute and convalescent phases.

As processed by the authors: Estimation of nucleated cell counts was performed using reference gene primer amplification. Only in-frame clones appear in the TCRdb table, and some are missing; sequencing was by immunoSEQ multiplex PCR. The D gene and trimming were derived from the DNA, and the V and J assignments and clone size from that table. The profile shows about 380,000 clones, around 89% of them singletons. This receptor was obtained from a middle-aged man with acute or convalescent COVID-19. The material sequenced was peripheral blood.

The CDR3 region has the DNA TGTGCCAGCTCTGGACAGGGAGGCTCCTACGAGCAGTACTTC. It yields the protein CASSGQGGSYEQYF. V gene TRBV7-2 combines with J gene TRBJ2-7; 8 positions match TRBD1. The CDR3 extends over 14 amino acids. V lost 8 bases to trimming and J lost 0 bases; unmatched junction nucleotides: 6. The germline gives CDR1 SGHTA, CDR2 FQGNSA.